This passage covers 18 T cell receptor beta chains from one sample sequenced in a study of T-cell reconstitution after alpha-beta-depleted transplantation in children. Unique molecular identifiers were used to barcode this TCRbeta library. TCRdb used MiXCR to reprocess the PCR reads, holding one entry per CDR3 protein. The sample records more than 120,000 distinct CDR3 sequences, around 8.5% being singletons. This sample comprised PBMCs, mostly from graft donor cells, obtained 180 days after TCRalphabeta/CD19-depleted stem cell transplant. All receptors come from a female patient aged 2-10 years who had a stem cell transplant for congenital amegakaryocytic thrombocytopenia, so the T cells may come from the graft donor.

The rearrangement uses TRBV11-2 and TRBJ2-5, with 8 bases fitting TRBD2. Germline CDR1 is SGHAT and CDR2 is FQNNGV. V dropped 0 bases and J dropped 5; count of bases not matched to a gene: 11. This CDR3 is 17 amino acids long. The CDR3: CASSLEGERGGKETQYF. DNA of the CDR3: TGTGCCAGCAGCTTAGAAGGGGAACGGGGGGGAAAGGAGACCCAGTACTTC.

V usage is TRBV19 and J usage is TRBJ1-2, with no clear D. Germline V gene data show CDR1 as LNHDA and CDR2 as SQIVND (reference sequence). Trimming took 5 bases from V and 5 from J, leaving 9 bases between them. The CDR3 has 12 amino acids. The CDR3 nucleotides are TGTGCCAGTAGTTTTGCGGGGTATGGCTACACCTTC. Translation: CASSFAGYGYTF.

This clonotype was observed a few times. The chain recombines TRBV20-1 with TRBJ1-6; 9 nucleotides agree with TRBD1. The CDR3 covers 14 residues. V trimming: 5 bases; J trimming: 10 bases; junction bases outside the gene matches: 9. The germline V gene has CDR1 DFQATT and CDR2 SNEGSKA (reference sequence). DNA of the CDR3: TGCAGTGCTCGCCGGGACAGGGTCAGCTCACCCCTCCACTTT. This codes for CSARRDRVSSPLHF.

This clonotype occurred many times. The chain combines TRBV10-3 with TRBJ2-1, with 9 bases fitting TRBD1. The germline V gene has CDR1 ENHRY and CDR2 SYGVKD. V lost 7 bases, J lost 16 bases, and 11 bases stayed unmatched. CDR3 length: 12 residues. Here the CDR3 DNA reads TGTGCCATCACGGGGTCCGGGACAGGGTTATTCTTC. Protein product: CAITGSGTGLFF.

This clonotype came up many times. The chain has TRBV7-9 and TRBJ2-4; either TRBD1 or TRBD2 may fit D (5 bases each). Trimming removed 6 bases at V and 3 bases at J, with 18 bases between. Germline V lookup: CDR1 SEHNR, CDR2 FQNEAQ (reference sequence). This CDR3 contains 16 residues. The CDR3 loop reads CASSSGLTRDKNIQYF. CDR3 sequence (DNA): TGTGCCAGCAGTTCCGGACTGACCAGGGACAAAAACATTCAGTACTTC.

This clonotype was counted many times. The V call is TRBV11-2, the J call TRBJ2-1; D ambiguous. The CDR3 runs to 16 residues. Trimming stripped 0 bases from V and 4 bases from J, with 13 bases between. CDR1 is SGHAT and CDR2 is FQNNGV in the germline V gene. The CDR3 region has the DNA TGTGCCAGCAGCTTAGAGAGGTGGACCGGATACAATGAGCAGTTCTTC. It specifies CASSLERWTGYNEQFF.

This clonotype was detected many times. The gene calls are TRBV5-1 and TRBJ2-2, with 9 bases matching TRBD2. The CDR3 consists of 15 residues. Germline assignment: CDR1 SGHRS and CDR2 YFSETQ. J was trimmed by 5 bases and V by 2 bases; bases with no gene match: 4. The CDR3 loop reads CASSFSLAGTGELFF. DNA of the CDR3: TGCGCCAGCAGCTTTAGTCTAGCGGGGACCGGGGAGCTGTTTTTT.

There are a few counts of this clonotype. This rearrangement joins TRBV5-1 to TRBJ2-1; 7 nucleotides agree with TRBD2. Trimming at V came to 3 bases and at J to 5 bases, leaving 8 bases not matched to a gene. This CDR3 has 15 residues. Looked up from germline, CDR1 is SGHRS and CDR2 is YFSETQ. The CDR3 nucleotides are TGCGCCAGCAGCTCGACTAGCCTCTCTAACAATGAGCAGTTCTTC. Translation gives CASSSTSLSNNEQFF.

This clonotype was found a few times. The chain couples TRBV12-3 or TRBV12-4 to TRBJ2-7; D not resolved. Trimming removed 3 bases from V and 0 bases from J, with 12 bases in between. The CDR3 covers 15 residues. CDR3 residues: CASSFRHTSSYEQYF. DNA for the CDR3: TGTGCCAGCAGTTTTAGGCACACATCCTCCTACGAGCAGTACTTC.

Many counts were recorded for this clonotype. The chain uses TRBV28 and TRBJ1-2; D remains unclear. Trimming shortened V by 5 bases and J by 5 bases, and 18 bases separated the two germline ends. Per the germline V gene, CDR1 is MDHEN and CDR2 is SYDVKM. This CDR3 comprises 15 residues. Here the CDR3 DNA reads TGTGCCAGCAGTCTCGTCGGGAGGGTGGCTTATGGCTACACCTTC. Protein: CASSLVGRVAYGYTF.

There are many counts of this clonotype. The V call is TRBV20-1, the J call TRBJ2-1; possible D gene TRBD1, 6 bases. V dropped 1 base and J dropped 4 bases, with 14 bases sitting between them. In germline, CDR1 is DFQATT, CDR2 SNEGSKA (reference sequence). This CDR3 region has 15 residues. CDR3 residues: CSARAYGTKYNEQFF. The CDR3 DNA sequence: TGCAGTGCTAGAGCATACGGGACAAAATACAATGAGCAGTTCTTC.

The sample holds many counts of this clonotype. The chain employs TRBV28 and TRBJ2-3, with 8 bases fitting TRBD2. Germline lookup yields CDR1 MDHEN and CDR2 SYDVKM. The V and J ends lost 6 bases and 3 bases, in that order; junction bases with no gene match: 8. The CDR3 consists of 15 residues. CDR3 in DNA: TGTGCCAGCAGGAGGCCGGGACTAGGGACAGATACGCAGTATTTT. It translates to CASRRPGLGTDTQYF.

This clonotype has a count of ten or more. CDR3 residues: CASSQVLAADTQYF. In nucleotides, the CDR3 is TGTGCCAGCAGCCAAGTACTGGCGGCAGATACGCAGTATTTT. This chain uses TRBV3-1 with TRBJ2-3; D remains ambiguous. Germline V lookup: CDR1 LGHDT, CDR2 YNNKEL (reference sequence). This CDR3 is 14 amino acids long. V was trimmed by 1 base and J by 4 bases, leaving 9 bases between them.

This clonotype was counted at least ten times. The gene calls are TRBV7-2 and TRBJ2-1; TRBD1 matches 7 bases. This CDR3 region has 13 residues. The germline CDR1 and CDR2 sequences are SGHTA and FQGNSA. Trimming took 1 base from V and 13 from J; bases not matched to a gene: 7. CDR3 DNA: TGTGCCAGCAGCTTAGGGGCCGGGACAGCTCAGTTCTTC. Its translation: CASSLGAGTAQFF.

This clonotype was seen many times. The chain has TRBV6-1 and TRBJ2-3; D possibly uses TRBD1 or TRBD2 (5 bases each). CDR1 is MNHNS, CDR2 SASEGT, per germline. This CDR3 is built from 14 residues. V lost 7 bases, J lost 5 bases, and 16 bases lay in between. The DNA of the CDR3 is TGTGCCAGCATTCCCTCAAAGAGGGGAGATACGCAGTATTTT. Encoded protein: CASIPSKRGDTQYF.

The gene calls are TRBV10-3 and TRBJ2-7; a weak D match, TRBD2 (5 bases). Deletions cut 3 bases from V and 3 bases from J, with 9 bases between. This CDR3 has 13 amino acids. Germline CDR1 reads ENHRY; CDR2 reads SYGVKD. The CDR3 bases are TGTGCCATCAGTGATCTAAGCGGCTACGAGCAGTACTTC. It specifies CAISDLSGYEQYF.

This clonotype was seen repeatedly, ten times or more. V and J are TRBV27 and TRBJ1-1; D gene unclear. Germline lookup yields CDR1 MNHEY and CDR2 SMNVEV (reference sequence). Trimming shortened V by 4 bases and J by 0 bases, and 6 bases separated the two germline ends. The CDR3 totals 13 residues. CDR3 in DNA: TGTGCCAGCAGTTCGAATATGAACACTGAAGCTTTCTTT. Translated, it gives CASSSNMNTEAFF.

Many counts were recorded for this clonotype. In nucleotides, the CDR3 is TGTGCCAGCAGCCTGACAGGGCCCACTGAAGCTTTCTTT. Its translation is CASSLTGPTEAFF. The V and J genes are TRBV7-9 and TRBJ1-1; 7 nucleotides agree with TRBD1. V lost 5 bases and J lost 4; bases outside the gene matches: 4. The germline CDR1 and CDR2 sequences are SEHNR and FQNEAQ (reference sequence). CDR3 length: 13 amino acids.